This record covers a single TCR beta chain. The record originates from a study of T cell changes during pregnancy in multiple sclerosis. Libraries were prepared by immunoSEQ multiplex PCR; TCRdb keeps only in-frame clonotypes and omits some of them. The sample carries about 31,000 clones, roughly 89% recorded once. V lost 5 bases, J lost 1 base, and 8 bases stayed unmatched. The CDR3 is 15 residues long. Germline-derived CDR1 and CDR2 are SGHVS and FQNEAQ. The source material was CD8+ T cells from peripheral blood mononuclear cells, sampled in the first trimester of pregnancy. The chain carries TRBV7-8 and TRBJ2-7; 7 nucleotides line up with TRBD2. The sequence was collected from a female donor with multiple sclerosis, enrolled in a pregnancy study. The CDR3, as DNA: TGTGCCAGCAGCCCGGGACTATCGACGTCCTACGAGCAGTACTTC. Protein: CASSPGLSTSYEQYF.